Listed below are T cell receptor beta chains from one sample, sequenced in a study of cytomegalovirus exposure and HLA in healthy donors. Data came from immunoSEQ multiplex PCR; TCRdb stores just in-frame clones and leaves some out. The sample lists 150,000 or so clones; about four fifths were seen once. Material: PBMCs. Receptors originate from a man between 18 and 35 years old in good health and CMV-seronegative. Both conserved end residues are part of each CDR3. The D gene is left open where the match is weak. Not every row has a clone size; where given, it reads once, few, many or a size class.

CDR3: CASSLVGGPNEKLFF
DNA: TGCGCCAGCAGCTTGGTGGGGGGGCCGAATGAAAAACTGTTTTTT
J: TRBJ1-4
V: TRBV5-1
size: NA
D: NA

CDR3: CASSAGGTGGYEQYF
DNA: TGTGCCAGCAGCGCAGGAGGGACAGGGGGATACGAGCAGTACTTC
J: TRBJ2-7
V: TRBV9
size: NA
D: TRBD1

CDR3: CATSRGLGSGEKLFF
DNA: TGTGCCACCAGCAGAGGGCTTGGATCGGGGGAAAAACTGTTTTTT
J: TRBJ1-4
V: TRBV15
size: NA
D: NA

CDR3: CASSPFGGLSTEAFF
DNA: TGTGCCAGCAGTCCCTTTGGGGGCTTGAGCACTGAAGCTTTCTTT
J: TRBJ1-1
V: TRBV27
size: NA
D: NA

CDR3: CASSQEGDRASGYTF
DNA: TGTGCCAGCAGCCAAGAAGGGGACAGGGCAAGCGGCTACACCTTC
J: TRBJ1-2
V: TRBV4-2
size: NA
D: TRBD1

CDR3: CASSSLRGLPYNYGYTF
DNA: TGTGCCAGCAGCTCATTGAGGGGGCTCCCTTATAACTATGGCTACACCTTC
J: TRBJ1-2
V: TRBV11-2
size: few
D: TRBD1

CDR3: CASSIQGRPYEQYF
DNA: TGTGCCAGTAGTATACAGGGGCGGCCCTACGAGCAGTACTTC
J: TRBJ2-7
V: TRBV19
size: NA
D: NA

CDR3: CASSQAQGANTEAFF
DNA: TGTGCCAGCAGCCAAGCCCAGGGGGCGAACACTGAAGCTTTCTTT
J: TRBJ1-1
V: TRBV4-2
size: NA
D: TRBD1

CDR3: CAIRDRGSDTQYF
DNA: TGTGCCATCAGGGACAGGGGTTCGGATACGCAGTATTTT
J: TRBJ2-3
V: TRBV10-3
size: NA
D: TRBD1

CDR3: CASSPQRSSYNEQFF
DNA: TGTGCCAGCAGCCCCCAGCGGTCTTCCTACAATGAGCAGTTCTTC
J: TRBJ2-1
V: TRBV7-6
size: NA
D: NA

CDR3: CAITPGGSTGELFF
DNA: TGTGCCATCACCCCGGGTGGGTCTACCGGGGAGCTGTTTTTT
J: TRBJ2-2
V: TRBV10-3
size: NA
D: NA

CDR3: CASSDAGTENTDTQYF
DNA: TGTGCCAGCAGTGATGCCGGGACAGAGAACACAGATACGCAGTATTTT
J: TRBJ2-3
V: TRBV6-1
size: NA
D: TRBD1

CDR3: CASSYSMSSEKLFF
DNA: TGTGCCAGCAGTTACTCAATGAGTAGTGAAAAACTGTTTTTT
J: TRBJ1-4
V: TRBV6-5
size: NA
D: NA

CDR3: CASSPPADDGVREQYF
DNA: TGTGCCAGCAGTCCACCTGCTGACGACGGAGTTAGGGAGCAGTACTTC
J: TRBJ2-7
V: TRBV6-6
size: NA
D: NA

CDR3: CASSPQEGSTEAFF
DNA: TGTGCCAGCAGCCCACAGGAGGGGAGCACTGAAGCTTTCTTT
J: TRBJ1-1
V: TRBV7-2
size: few
D: NA

CDR3: CASSWGHWDYGYTF
DNA: TGTGCCAGCAGCTGGGGACACTGGGACTATGGCTACACCTTC
J: TRBJ1-2
V: TRBV7-2
size: NA
D: NA

CDR3: CASSMIGQNTDTQYF
DNA: TGTGCCAGTAGTATGATTGGACAGAACACAGATACGCAGTATTTT
J: TRBJ2-3
V: TRBV19
size: NA
D: NA

CDR3: CASSSRYGYTF
DNA: TGTGCCAGCAGTTCCCGCTATGGCTACACCTTC
J: TRBJ1-2
V: TRBV6-6
size: NA
D: NA

CDR3: CASRLGTGGLNEKLFF
DNA: TGCGCCAGCAGACTCGGGACAGGGGGCCTTAATGAAAAACTGTTTTTT
J: TRBJ1-4
V: TRBV4-1
size: few
D: TRBD1

CDR3: CASSSNAELGRGYTF
DNA: TGCGCCAGCAGCTCCAACGCGGAACTCGGCCGGGGCTACACCTTC
J: TRBJ1-2
V: TRBV5-1
size: few
D: NA

CDR3: CAWSRVGAFF
DNA: TGTGCCTGGAGCAGGGTTGGGGCTTTCTTT
J: TRBJ1-1
V: TRBV30
size: once
D: NA

CDR3: CASSMEISNQPQHF
DNA: TGTGCCAGTAGTATGGAGATCAGCAATCAGCCCCAGCATTTT
J: TRBJ1-5
V: TRBV19
size: NA
D: NA

CDR3: CASSIRGSAETQYF
DNA: TGTGCCAGTAGTATACGGGGGAGCGCAGAGACCCAGTACTTC
J: TRBJ2-5
V: TRBV19
size: NA
D: NA

CDR3: CASSSPQGGTYEQYF
DNA: TGTGCCAGCAGCTCTCCCCAGGGGGGAACCTACGAGCAGTACTTC
J: TRBJ2-7
V: TRBV9
size: once
D: NA

CDR3: CAIAWGENTEAFF
DNA: TGTGCCATCGCATGGGGGGAAAACACTGAAGCTTTCTTT
J: TRBJ1-1
V: TRBV10-3
size: NA
D: NA

CDR3: CASSPVGGPGNTIYF
DNA: TGTGCCAGCAGTCCAGTGGGGGGACCTGGAAACACCATATATTTT
J: TRBJ1-3
V: TRBV27
size: NA
D: NA

CDR3: CASKVTGGANEQYF
DNA: TGTGCCAGTAAGGTGACAGGGGGGGCGAACGAGCAGTACTTC
J: TRBJ2-7
V: TRBV19
size: few
D: TRBD1

CDR3: CASSISGQPYGYTF
DNA: TGTGCCAGTAGTATTTCGGGACAGCCATATGGCTACACCTTC
J: TRBJ1-2
V: TRBV19
size: NA
D: TRBD1

CDR3: CSVIWTSTDTQYF
DNA: TGCAGCGTTATATGGACTAGCACAGATACGCAGTATTTT
J: TRBJ2-3
V: TRBV29-1
size: NA
D: NA

CDR3: CASSLGPGQGRNWDNEQFF
DNA: TGTGCCAGCAGTTTAGGACCGGGACAGGGGAGGAACTGGGACAATGAGCAGTTCTTC
J: TRBJ2-1
V: TRBV27
size: NA
D: TRBD1

CDR3: CASSESDGEAGYGYTF
DNA: TGTGCCAGCAGTGAATCTGACGGGGAAGCAGGCTATGGCTACACCTTC
J: TRBJ1-2
V: TRBV6-1
size: NA
D: NA

CDR3: CASGDREVDEKLFF
DNA: TGTGCCAGCGGTGACAGGGAAGTCGATGAAAAACTGTTTTTT
J: TRBJ1-4
V: TRBV28
size: NA
D: TRBD1

CDR3: CASSVGQGAYEQYF
DNA: TGTGCCAGCAGCGTAGGGCAGGGGGCGTACGAGCAGTACTTC
J: TRBJ2-7
V: TRBV9
size: NA
D: TRBD1

CDR3: CASSQSLTEAFF
DNA: TGCGCCAGCAGCCAAAGCTTGACTGAAGCTTTCTTT
J: TRBJ1-1
V: TRBV4-1
size: NA
D: NA

CDR3: CASSRIQGWNTEAFF
DNA: TGTGCCAGCAGTCGCATACAGGGCTGGAACACTGAAGCTTTCTTT
J: TRBJ1-1
V: TRBV6-5
size: NA
D: NA

CDR3: CASKGGGSPLHF
DNA: TGTGCCAGTAAAGGGGGTGGTTCACCCCTCCACTTT
J: TRBJ1-6
V: TRBV6-5
size: NA
D: NA

CDR3: CASSFRTSGGETQYF
DNA: TGTGCCAGCAGTTTTAGGACTAGCGGGGGAGAGACCCAGTACTTC
J: TRBJ2-5
V: TRBV28
size: NA
D: TRBD2

CDR3: CAGSFDNGIDTQYF
DNA: TGTGCCGGCAGCTTTGACAACGGCATAGATACGCAGTATTTT
J: TRBJ2-3
V: TRBV5-6
size: NA
D: NA

CDR3: CASSFLGTEETQYF
DNA: TGTGCCAGTAGTTTCCTCGGGACAGAAGAGACCCAGTACTTC
J: TRBJ2-5
V: TRBV19
size: NA
D: TRBD1

CDR3: CASSAGTSELTGELFF
DNA: TGTGCCAGCAGCGCCGGGACTAGCGAGCTCACCGGGGAGCTGTTTTTT
J: TRBJ2-2
V: TRBV9
size: NA
D: TRBD2

CDR3: CASSLAGGGETQYF
DNA: TGTGCCAGCAGCTTAGCAGGGGGTGGGGAGACCCAGTACTTC
J: TRBJ2-5
V: TRBV7-9
size: NA
D: NA

CDR3: CASSLILTRTEAFF
DNA: TGTGCCAGCAGCTTAATCTTAACGCGCACTGAAGCTTTCTTT
J: TRBJ1-1
V: TRBV7-8
size: NA
D: NA